This T cell receptor (beta chain) appears in the sequencing data of a study of T cells in Graves' hyperthyroidism and ophthalmopathy (dated by TCRdb to between 2018 and 2021). Looking at the study overall: Peripheral blood was sampled at the time of initial diagnosis, prior to any treatment. After blood sampling, hyperthyroidism patients were treated with methimazole at a starting dose of 30 mg daily, and ophthalmopathy patients were treated with high-dose intravenous methylprednisolone. For training and testing, the 100 or so patients in the discovery cohort were randomly divided in a 7:3 ratio. Prospective prediction of ophthalmopathy was tested in an independent validation cohort of 18 to 20 hyperthyroidism patients and 17 patients who later progressed to ophthalmopathy. To identify TCR V-J signatures that set the groups apart, the researchers used a discovery cohort of 90 to 100 patients, made up of roughly 40 with Graves' ophthalmopathy and 57 with stable Graves' hyperthyroidism. The paper describes TCR Vbeta CDR3 sequencing of 135 peripheral blood samples, made up of roughly 40 ophthalmopathy patients, 70 to 75 hyperthyroidism patients and roughly 17 progressor patients. In about 6 Graves' hyperthyroidism patients, the study also compared T-cell repertoires from thyroid tissue with T-cell repertoires from blood.

From V the trimming removes 5 bases and from J it removes 2 bases, while the gene matches leave 5 bases of the junction unaccounted for. Inclusive of the bounding cysteine and phenylalanine, the CDR3 is 15 residues long. The DNA shown is the 45-base CDR3, in frame from base 1. The germline V gene (reference sequence) yields SEHNR for CDR1 and FQNEAQ for CDR2. Graves' hyperthyroidism was defined as stable when no progression to ophthalmopathy occurred over 18 months of follow-up. Hyperthyroidism patients were newly diagnosed, with disease duration under 2 months, and aged 18 to 65 years. Patients with uncontrolled infections, other autoimmune diseases, pregnancy or lactation were excluded. Diagnoses were based on clinical symptoms, serum thyroxine and TRAb, thyroid ultrasound and orbital computed tomography. Ficoll-Paque density gradient centrifugation was used to isolate PBMCs from around 10 ml of fresh peripheral blood. Total RNA was extracted using Trizol reagent, and RNA quality was assessed on an Agilent 2100 Bioanalyzer.

Study-level results and caveats: No statistical method was used to set the sample size in advance, and investigators knew the group allocation. Ophthalmopathy was separated from stable hyperthyroidism by a 13 V-J signature model, with 85% to 90% sensitivity and about 84% specificity obtained in cross-validation and 80%/75% obtained in testing. Most expanded thyroid clonotypes (frequency above 0.001) were also found in blood, which suggests that blood repertoires may mirror thyroid immune responses. During validation, the model predicted progression to ophthalmopathy a median of around six months ahead of onset, with around 71% sensitivity and 72.22% specificity.

The TCR beta CDR3 regions were amplified from the RNA transcripts. The TCR CDR3 was subjected to a first round of RT-PCR using the HTBI primer set and the Qiagen OneStep RT-PCR kit. Libraries were constructed in a second round of multiplex PCR, after which size selection and purification were performed. Libraries were sequenced paired-end with 100 bp reads on an Illumina HiSeq2000. As for the original processing: SOAPnuke was used to process the raw data, with reads discarded if the reads contained adapters or uncalled bases, had a mean Phred below 15, or lacked an exact constant-primer or identifier match. High-quality paired reads were merged with COPE v1.2.5, and unique nucleotide sequences were defined as clonotypes. Clonotypes were aligned to IMGT TRBV, TRBD and TRBJ reference segments using MiTCR v1.1. The analysis included only V-J combinations with a frequency above 0.0001, which together covered around 99% of the repertoires. The TCS score was defined as the ratio of F50 (clonal expansion) to E x V (chaos), calculated using BLOSUM62-based TCRdist between CDR3 peptides within each V-J. Welch's t-statistics and random forest reduced just over 500 V-J features to fewer than 15, which were used in a naive Bayes classifier (R e1071). The raw public data were reprocessed by TCRdb itself: fastp quality trimming at Q25, MiXCR clonotype calling, in-frame beta chains only. Under each unique CDR3 protein, matching rows form one entry showing the most common genes and DNA. The V and J calls and clone size are TCRdb's, not the authors'. Within this sample are approximately 420,000 distinct CDR3 sequences, with around 15% of them counted one time only. The ten most abundant clones make up about 5% of the sample.

Points on this clonotype: It lacks a known antigen. Nothing much larger sits one base from this clone, and base qualities are not available.

Sequenced: blood. The chain is made from TRBV7-9 and TRBJ2-1; 8 of the junction bases match TRBD1. This TCR derives from a woman aged 18-29 years with Graves' hyperthyroidism. CDR3 sequence: CASSLRDRPYNEQFF. The nucleotide sequence is TGTGCCAGCAGCCTCCGGGACAGGCCCTACAATGAGCAGTTCTTC. Supplemented by the reference TRBV7-9 and TRBJ2-1 proteins around the CDR3, the complete variable domain is DTGVSQNPRHKITKRGQNVTFRCDPISEHNRLYWYRQTLGQGPEFLTYFQNEAQLEKSRLLSDRFSAERPKGSFSTLEIQRTEQGDSAMYLCASSLRDRPYNEQFFGPGTRLTVL.